This T cell receptor (beta chain) was sequenced in a study of CD8 T cells in Susac syndrome. RNA totalling about 0.45 to 1 ug underwent reverse transcription with random hexamers. The immunoSEQ assay covered 54 Vbeta and 13 Jbeta segments for CDR3. TCRdb redid the calling of the immunoSEQ multiplex PCR reads with MiXCR, one entry per CDR3 protein. The sample records 180,000 or so distinct CDR3 sequences, around 94% being singletons. Germline assignment: CDR1 MNHEY and CDR2 SVGAGI. CDR3 length: 15 residues. V was cut by 2 bases and J by 0 bases, with 10 bases left in between. The chain employs TRBV6-5 and TRBJ1-2; D is unresolved. The material sequenced was CD4+ T cells from PBMCs. The origin of this receptor is a human donor in good health. The CDR3 region has the DNA TGTGCCAGCAGTTACCTGCGGGGAGCTAACTATGGCTACACCTTC. It translates to CASSYLRGANYGYTF.